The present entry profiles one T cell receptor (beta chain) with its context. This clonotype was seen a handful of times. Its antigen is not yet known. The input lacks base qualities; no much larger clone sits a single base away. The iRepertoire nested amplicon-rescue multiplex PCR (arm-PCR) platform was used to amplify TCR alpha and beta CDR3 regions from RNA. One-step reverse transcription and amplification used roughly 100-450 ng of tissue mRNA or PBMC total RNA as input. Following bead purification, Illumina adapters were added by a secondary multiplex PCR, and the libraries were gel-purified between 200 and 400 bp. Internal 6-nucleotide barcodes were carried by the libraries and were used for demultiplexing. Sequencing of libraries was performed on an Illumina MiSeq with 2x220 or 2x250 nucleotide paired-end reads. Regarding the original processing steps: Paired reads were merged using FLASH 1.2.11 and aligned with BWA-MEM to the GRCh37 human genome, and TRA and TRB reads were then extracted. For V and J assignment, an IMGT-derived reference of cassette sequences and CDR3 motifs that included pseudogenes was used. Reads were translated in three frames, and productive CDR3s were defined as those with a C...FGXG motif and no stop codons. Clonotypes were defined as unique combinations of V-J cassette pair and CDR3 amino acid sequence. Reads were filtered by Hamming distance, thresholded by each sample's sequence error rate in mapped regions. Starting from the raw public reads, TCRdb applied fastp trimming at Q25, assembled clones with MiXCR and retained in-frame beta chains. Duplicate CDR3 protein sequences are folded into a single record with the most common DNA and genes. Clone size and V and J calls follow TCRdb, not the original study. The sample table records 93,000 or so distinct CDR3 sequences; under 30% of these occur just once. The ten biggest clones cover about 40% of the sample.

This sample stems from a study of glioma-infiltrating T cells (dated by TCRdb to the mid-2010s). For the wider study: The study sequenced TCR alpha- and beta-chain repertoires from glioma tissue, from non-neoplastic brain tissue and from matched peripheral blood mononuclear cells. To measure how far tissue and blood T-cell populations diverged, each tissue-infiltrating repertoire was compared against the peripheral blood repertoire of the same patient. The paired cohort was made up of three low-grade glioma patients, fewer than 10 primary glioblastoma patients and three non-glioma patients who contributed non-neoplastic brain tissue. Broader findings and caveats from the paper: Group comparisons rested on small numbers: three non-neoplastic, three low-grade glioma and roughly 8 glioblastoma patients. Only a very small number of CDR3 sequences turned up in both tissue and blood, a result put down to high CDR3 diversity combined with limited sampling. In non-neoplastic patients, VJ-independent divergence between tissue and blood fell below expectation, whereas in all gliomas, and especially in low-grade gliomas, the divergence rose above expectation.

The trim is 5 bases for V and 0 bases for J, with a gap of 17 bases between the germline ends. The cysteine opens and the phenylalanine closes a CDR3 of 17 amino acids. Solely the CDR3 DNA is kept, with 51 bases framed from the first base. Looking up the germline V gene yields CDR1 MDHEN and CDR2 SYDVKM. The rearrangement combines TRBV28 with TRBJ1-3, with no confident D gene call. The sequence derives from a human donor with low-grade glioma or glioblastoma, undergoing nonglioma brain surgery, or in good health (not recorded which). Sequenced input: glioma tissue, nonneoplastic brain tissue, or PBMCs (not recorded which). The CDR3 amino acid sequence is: CASSPRGELGSGNTIYF. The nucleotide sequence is TGTGCCAGCAGTCCCCGTGGAGAGCTGGGCTCTGGAAACACCATATATTTT.